This note documents a single T cell receptor beta chain sequence. What it binds is not known. Sequenced by immunoSEQ multiplex PCR; TCRdb stores in-frame clones only, minus some. The sample includes around 2.1 million clones, 85% to 95% of them seen just once. It was CD45RO-negative cells, positively selected for CCR7, that made up naive CD8 cells, with terminally differentiated effector memory CD45RA+ cells excluded. This sample was taken from a study of shared clonotypes between healthy human individuals. Whole-study findings and limits: Larger richness was generally estimated for naive than memory subsets.

Germline values: CDR1 MNHEY, CDR2 SVGAGI. The ends were cut back, 10 bases at V and 0 bases at J, with 6 bases in the middle. The CDR3 consists of 12 residues. V usage is TRBV6-5 and J usage is TRBJ1-4; D gene unclear. Input material: naive CD8+ T cells from PBMCs. The origin of this receptor is a man younger than 30 in good health. Some clones in this sample may be carry-over from other donors' samples. The DNA for the CDR3 is TGTGCCACGGGTGCAACTAATGAAAAACTGTTTTTT. Protein sequence: CATGATNEKLFF.